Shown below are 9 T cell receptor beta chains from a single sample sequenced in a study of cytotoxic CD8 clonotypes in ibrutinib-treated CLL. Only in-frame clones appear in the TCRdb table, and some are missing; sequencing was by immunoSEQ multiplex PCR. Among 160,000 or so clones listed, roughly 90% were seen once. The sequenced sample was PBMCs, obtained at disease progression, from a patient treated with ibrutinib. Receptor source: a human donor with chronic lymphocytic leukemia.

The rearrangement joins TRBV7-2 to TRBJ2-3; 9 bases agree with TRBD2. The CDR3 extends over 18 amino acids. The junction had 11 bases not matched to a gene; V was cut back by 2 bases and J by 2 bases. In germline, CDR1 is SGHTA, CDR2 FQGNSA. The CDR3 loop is CASSLSPFAGGLTDTQYF. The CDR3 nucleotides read TGTGCCAGCAGCTTATCCCCTTTTGCGGGAGGGCTCACAGATACGCAGTATTTT.

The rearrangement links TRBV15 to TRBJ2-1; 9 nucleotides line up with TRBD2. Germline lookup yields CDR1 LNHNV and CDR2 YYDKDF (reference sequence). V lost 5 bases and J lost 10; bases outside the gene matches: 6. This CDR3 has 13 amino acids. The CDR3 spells CATSGGRGREQFF. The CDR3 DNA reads TGTGCCACCAGCGGCGGGAGGGGGAGAGAGCAGTTCTTC.

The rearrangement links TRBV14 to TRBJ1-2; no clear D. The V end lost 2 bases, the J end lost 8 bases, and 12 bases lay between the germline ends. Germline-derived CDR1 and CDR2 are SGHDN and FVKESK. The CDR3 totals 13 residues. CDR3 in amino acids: CASSQLGAPGYTF. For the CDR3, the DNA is TGTGCCAGCAGCCAATTGGGCGCCCCCGGCTACACCTTC.

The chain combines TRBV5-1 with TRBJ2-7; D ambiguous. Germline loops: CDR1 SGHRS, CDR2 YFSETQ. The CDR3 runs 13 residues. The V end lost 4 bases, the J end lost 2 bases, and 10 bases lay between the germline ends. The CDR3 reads CASSDDTPYEQYF. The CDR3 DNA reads TGCGCCAGCAGCGACGACACCCCCTACGAGCAGTACTTC.

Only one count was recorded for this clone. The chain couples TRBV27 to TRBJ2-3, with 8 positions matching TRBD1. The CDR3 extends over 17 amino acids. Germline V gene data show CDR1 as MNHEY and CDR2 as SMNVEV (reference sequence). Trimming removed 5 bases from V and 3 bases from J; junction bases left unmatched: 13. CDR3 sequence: CASSPLIGQGRTDTQYF. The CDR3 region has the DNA TGTGCCAGCAGTCCGCTTATCGGACAGGGTAGGACAGATACGCAGTATTTT.

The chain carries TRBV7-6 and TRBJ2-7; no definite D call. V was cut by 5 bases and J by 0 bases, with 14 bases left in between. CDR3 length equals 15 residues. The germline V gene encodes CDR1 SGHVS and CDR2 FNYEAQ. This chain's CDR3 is CASSPSDTNSYEQYF. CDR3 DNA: TGTGCCAGCAGCCCAAGCGACACTAACTCCTACGAGCAGTACTTC.

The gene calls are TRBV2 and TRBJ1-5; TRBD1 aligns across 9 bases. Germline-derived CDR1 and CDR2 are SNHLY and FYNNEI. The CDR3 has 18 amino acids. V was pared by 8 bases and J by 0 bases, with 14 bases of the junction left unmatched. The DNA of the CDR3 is TGTGCCAGCCGGAGGGACAGGGCGTTTGAGGATAGCAATCAGCCCCAGCATTTT. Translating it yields CASRRDRAFEDSNQPQHF.

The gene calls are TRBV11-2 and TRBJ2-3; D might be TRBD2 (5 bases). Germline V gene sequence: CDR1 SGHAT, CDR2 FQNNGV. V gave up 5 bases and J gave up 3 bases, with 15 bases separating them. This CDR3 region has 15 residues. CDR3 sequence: CASSQGGLMTDTQYF. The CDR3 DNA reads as TGTGCCAGCAGCCAAGGTGGACTTATGACAGATACGCAGTATTTT.

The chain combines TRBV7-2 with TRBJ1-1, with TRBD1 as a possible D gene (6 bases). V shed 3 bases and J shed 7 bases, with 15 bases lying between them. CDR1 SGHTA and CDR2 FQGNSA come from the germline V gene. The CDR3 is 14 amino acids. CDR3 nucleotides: TGTGCCAGCAGCTTTAGGGACAACCCAATTGAAGCTTTCTTT. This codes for CASSFRDNPIEAFF.